This T cell receptor (beta chain) comes out of a study of T-cell memory formation after mild COVID-19. Regarding the study as a whole: CD4+ bias marked clones expanding day 15 to 37, unlike balanced contracting clones.

TCRdb recomputed calls from the 5' RACE reads with MiXCR, one row per CDR3 protein. There are under 300,000 distinct CDR3 sequences in the sample; less than 20% occur only once, and 3% to 4.5% lies in the top ten. As to this clonotype: Its antigen remains unknown.

Sample: PBMCs or a T cell subset sorted from them (not recorded which). The sequence derives from a man aged 18 to 30 who had mild COVID-19 (a few samples of this study predate the infection). Cell type and time point are not known.

CDR3 DNA sequence: TGCAGCGTTGAAAGGGACAGGGGACCCACTGAAGCTTTCTTT. Protein: CSVERDRGPTEAFF. The J gene is TRBJ1-1, the V gene TRBV29-1; TRBD1 agrees at 10 bases. Losses at the gene ends were 2 bases for V and 4 bases for J; bases not matched to a gene: 4. CDR1 and CDR2 (germline): SQVTM, ANQGSEA. The CDR3 spans 14 residues.